The T cell receptor (beta chain) described here comes from a study of tumor-infiltrating lymphocytes in primary liver carcinoma. Germline V gene lookup returns CDR1 SGHNT and CDR2 YYREEE (reference sequence). CDR3 length: 15 residues. Co-extracting RNA and DNA was done with about 20-34 mg of unsorted bulk tissue as input. Donors underwent surgery for histopathologically diagnosed primary liver carcinoma. This clonotype has just one count. A junction end diverges from the germline sequence, so it may reflect a read error. The template, roughly 0.45 ug total RNA, yielded TCR beta cDNA made with a constant-region primer. Employing slightly modified ARM-PCR, three nested multiplex PCR rounds were run, and these gave rise to the TCR beta libraries. Use of TRBV1-TRBV30 forward primers with a C-beta reverse primer characterized the first two PCR rounds, which lasted approximately 11 cycles each. One entry per CDR3 protein, called by TCRdb with MiXCR from the multiplex PCR reads. The data hold 150,000 to 200,000 distinct CDR3 sequences, with around four fifths observed a single time.

The clonotype comes from a man aged 35 to 55 with primary liver carcinoma and hepatitis B virus infection. Sequenced: tumor tissue from primary liver carcinoma. The V and J genes are TRBV5-4 and TRBJ2-2; 7 bases agree with TRBD2. In DNA, the CDR3 is TGTGCCAGCAGCTTGACTAGCGCGAGCACCCGGGAGCCGTTTTTT. The encoded protein is CASSLTSASTREPFF.